One sample yielded the 13 T cell receptor beta chains listed below, sequenced in a study of blood T cell repertoires in COVID-19. TCRdb keeps only in-frame clones here, not all; method: immunoSEQ multiplex PCR. The data hold 150,000 to 200,000 clones, with about 86% observed a single time. Sequencing was performed on peripheral blood. The receptor source for this set is a woman of 80 years or more in a cohort sampled during active or convalescent COVID-19.

The chain employs TRBV5-8 and TRBJ2-5; TRBD2 agrees at 12 bases. Germline V gives CDR1 SGHTS, CDR2 YDEGEE. V trimming: 4 bases; J trimming: 2 bases; junction bases outside the gene matches: 3. The CDR3 consists of 15 residues. Written as DNA, the CDR3 is TGTGCCAGCAGCCTTACTAGCGGGAGGCAAGAGACCCAGTACTTC. Amino acids: CASSLTSGRQETQYF.

The chain recombines TRBV10-2 with TRBJ1-2; D is possibly TRBD1 (5 bases). With 2 bases removed from V and 2 bases from J, the gap between germline ends came to 6 bases. This CDR3 has 13 residues. Germline V gives CDR1 WSHSY, CDR2 SAAADI. The CDR3 region has the DNA TGCGCCAGCAGTGAGACAGGAAACTATGGCTACACCTTC. Residues: CASSETGNYGYTF.

The rearrangement joins TRBV6-6 to TRBJ1-2; TRBD1 aligns across 8 bases. The CDR3 has 13 residues. The V and J ends lost 6 bases and 5 bases, in that order; junction bases with no gene match: 5. Germline CDR1 and CDR2: MNHNY and SVGAGI (reference sequence). In DNA, the CDR3 is TGTGCCAGCAGGGCCGGACAGGGTTATGGCTACACCTTC. This sequence encodes CASRAGQGYGYTF.

The gene calls are TRBV28 and TRBJ1-3, with D tentatively TRBD1 (5 bases). Germline V gene lookup returns CDR1 MDHEN and CDR2 SYDVKM. This CDR3 contains 15 residues. Trimming stripped 5 bases from V and 1 base from J, with 12 bases between. CDR3 sequence: CASSPGLTSGNTIYF. The CDR3 nucleotides read TGTGCCAGCAGTCCGGGACTGACTTCTGGAAACACCATATATTTT.

The CDR3 region is CASSQPTSGRTDTQYF. The CDR3, as DNA: TGCGCCAGCAGCCAACCGACTAGCGGGAGAACAGATACGCAGTATTTT. This sequence joins TRBV4-1 and TRBJ2-3; 12 nucleotides line up with TRBD2. V was clipped by 2 bases and J by 3 bases; unmatched bases: 3. Per the germline V gene, CDR1 is MGHRA and CDR2 is YSYEKL. This CDR3 comprises 16 residues.

This chain joins TRBV30 and TRBJ2-5, with D uncertain. Trimming removed 7 bases from V and 5 bases from J, with 14 bases in between. CDR1 and CDR2 from the germline V gene are GTSNPN and SVGIG (reference sequence). There are 12 residues in the CDR3. CDR3 protein: CAYSKLRETQYF. In DNA, the CDR3 is TGTGCCTATAGTAAGCTCCGGGAGACCCAGTACTTC. Full variable domain (missing parts from reference TRBV30 and TRBJ2-5): SQTIHQWPATLVQPVGSPLSLECTVEGTSNPNLYWYRQAAGRGLQLLFYSVGIGQISSEVPQNLSASRPQDRQFILSSKKLLLSDSGFYLCAYSKLRETQYFGPGTRLLVL.

The chain joins TRBV3-1 (or the pseudogene TRBV3-2) to TRBJ2-3; TRBD1 agrees at 7 bases. V shed 4 bases and J 3 bases; nucleotides not matched to a gene: 10. There are 16 residues in the CDR3. Germline V gives CDR1 LGHDT, CDR2 YNNKEL (reference sequence). In nucleotides, the CDR3 is TGTGCCAGCAGCCTGGTCCCGGGACAGAGGACAGATACGCAGTATTTT. Translating it yields CASSLVPGQRTDTQYF.

The chain recombines TRBV25-1 with TRBJ1-3, with 7 bases aligning to TRBD1. The germline V gene encodes CDR1 MGHDK and CDR2 SYGVNS. V lost 8 bases and J lost 4; bases outside the gene matches: 14. The CDR3 runs 16 residues. For the CDR3, the DNA is TGTGCCAGCCCTACCCTGACAGGGAGTAACGGAAACACCATATATTTT. Translated, it gives CASPTLTGSNGNTIYF.

The chain employs TRBV6-1 and TRBJ2-5; TRBD2 might be the D (5 bases). The germline V gene encodes CDR1 MNHNS and CDR2 SASEGT. Trimming took off 4 bases at V and 1 base at J, with 28 bases between the two ends. CDR3 length: 20 amino acids. CDR3 DNA sequence: TGTGCCAGCAGTGTGGGAGCCCTGGGCCTAGGTACCGGTTCCCAAGAGACCCAGTACTTC. This codes for CASSVGALGLGTGSQETQYF.

Only one count was recorded for this clone. This chain uses TRBV6-1 with TRBJ1-4; a possible D gene is TRBD1 (5 bases). Germline V gives CDR1 MNHNS, CDR2 SASEGT. The CDR3 loop spans 15 amino acids. V was pared by 3 bases and J by 6 bases, with 14 bases between. The CDR3 DNA sequence: TGTGCCAGCAGTGATTCAGGGAGGTCGTATGAAAAACTGTTTTTT. As protein: CASSDSGRSYEKLFF.

The gene calls are TRBV18 and TRBJ2-3, with 10 bases lining up with TRBD1. The CDR3 has 17 residues. CDR1 KGHSH and CDR2 LQKENI come from the germline V gene. The J segment lost 4 bases and the V segment lost 4 bases, leaving 11 bases of the junction unmatched. The CDR3 here is CASSLGPGQGPSDTQYF. The CDR3 DNA is TGTGCCAGCTCACTTGGGCCGGGACAGGGGCCTTCAGATACGCAGTATTTT.

The V gene is TRBV6-1, the J gene TRBJ1-6; TRBD1 matches 10 bases. Per germline, CDR1 MNHNS and CDR2 SASEGT. CDR3 length: 15 residues. J was trimmed by 10 bases and V by 3 bases; bases with no gene match: 6. The DNA of the CDR3 is TGTGCCAGCAGTGAGAGGGACAGGGGTGGCTCACCCCTCCACTTT. Residues: CASSERDRGGSPLHF.

This clone turned up a few times. V gene TRBV7-9 combines with J gene TRBJ2-1, with D uncertain. Trimming left V 5 bases short and J 6 bases short, with 14 bases between. The CDR3 length is 14 residues. Germline V gene lookup returns CDR1 SEHNR and CDR2 FQNEAQ (reference sequence). CDR3 DNA: TGTGCCAGCAGCCTACAGTACGTCGGCAATGAGCAGTTCTTC. This translates into CASSLQYVGNEQFF.